The sequence of this TCR beta chain was determined in a study of naive and memory T cell subsets. An equimolar mix of two oligonucleotides served as the beta constant-region primer for TRBC1 and TRBC2. TCRdb fed the UMI-ligation and nested PCR reads into MiXCR, producing one record per CDR3 protein. Altogether tens of thousands of distinct CDR3 sequences are present, around 13% being singletons, with the ten largest covering over 0.75%. The germline V gene encodes CDR1 LGHNA and CDR2 YSLEER. The CDR3 has 14 residues. V lost 4 bases to trimming and J lost 5 bases; unmatched junction nucleotides: 5. Sequenced material: central memory CD4+ T cells from blood. The rearrangement uses TRBV4-3 and TRBJ2-5; 9 bases match TRBD2. This receptor was obtained from a human donor in good health. The CDR3 bases are TGCGCCAGCAGCCCCGGGACTAGCAGGGAGACCCAGTACTTC. It yields the protein CASSPGTSRETQYF.